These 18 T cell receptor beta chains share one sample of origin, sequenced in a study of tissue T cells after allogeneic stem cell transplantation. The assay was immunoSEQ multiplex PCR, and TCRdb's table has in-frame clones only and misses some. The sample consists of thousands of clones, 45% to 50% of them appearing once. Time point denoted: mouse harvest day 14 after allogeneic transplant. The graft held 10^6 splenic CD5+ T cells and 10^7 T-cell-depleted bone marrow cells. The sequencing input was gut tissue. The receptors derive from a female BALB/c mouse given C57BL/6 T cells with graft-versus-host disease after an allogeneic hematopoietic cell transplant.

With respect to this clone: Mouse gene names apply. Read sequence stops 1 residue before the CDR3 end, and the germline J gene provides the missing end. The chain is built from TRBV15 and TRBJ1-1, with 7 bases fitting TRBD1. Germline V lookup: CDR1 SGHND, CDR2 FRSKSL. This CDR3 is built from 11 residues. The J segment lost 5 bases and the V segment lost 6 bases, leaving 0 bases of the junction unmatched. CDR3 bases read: TGTGCCAGCAGGGGACAGACAGAAGTCTTC. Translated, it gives CASRGQTEVF. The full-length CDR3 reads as CASRGQTEVFF. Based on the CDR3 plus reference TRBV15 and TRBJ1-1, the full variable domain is DAGVTQTPRHEVAEKGQTIILKCEPVSGHNDLFWYRQTKIQGLELLSYFRSKSLMEDGGAFKDRFKAEMLNSSFSTLKIQPTEPKDSAVYLCASRGQTEVFFGKGTRLTVV.

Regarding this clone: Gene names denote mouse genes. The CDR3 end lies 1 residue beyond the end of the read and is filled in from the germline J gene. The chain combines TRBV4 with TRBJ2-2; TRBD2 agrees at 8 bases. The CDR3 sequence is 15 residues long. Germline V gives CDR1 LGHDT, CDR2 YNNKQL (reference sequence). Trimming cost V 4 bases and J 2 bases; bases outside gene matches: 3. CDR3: CASSWGGMNTGQLYF. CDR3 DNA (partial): TGTGCCAGCAGCTGGGGGGGCATGAACACCGGGCAGCTCTAC.

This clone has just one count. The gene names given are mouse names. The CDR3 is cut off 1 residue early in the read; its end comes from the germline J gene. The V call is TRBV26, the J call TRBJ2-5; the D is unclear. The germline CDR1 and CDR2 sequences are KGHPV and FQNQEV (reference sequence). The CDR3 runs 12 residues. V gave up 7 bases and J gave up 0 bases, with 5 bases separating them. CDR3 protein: CASTINQDTQYF. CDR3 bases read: TGTGCCAGCACAATTAACCAAGACACCCAGTAC.

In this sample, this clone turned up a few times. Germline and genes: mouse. The CDR3 protein is CASSPDWGEQYF. CDR3 DNA, as far as it was read: TGTGCCAGCAGCCCGGACTGGGGGGAACAGTAC. The chain couples TRBV26 to TRBJ2-7, with TRBD2 matching 10 bases. The CDR3 extends 1 residue past the end of the read, so its final part is completed from the germline J gene. V was clipped by 6 bases and J by 7 bases; unmatched bases: 3. Germline loops: CDR1 KGHPV, CDR2 FQNQEV (reference sequence). The CDR3 covers 12 residues.

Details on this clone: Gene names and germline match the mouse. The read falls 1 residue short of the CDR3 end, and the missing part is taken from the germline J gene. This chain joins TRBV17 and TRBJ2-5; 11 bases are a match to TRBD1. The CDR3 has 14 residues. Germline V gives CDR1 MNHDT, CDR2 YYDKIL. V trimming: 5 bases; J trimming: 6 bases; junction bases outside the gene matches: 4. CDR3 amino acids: CASSSGTGGDTQYF. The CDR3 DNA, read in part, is TGTGCTAGCAGTTCCGGGACAGGGGGGGACACCCAGTAC.

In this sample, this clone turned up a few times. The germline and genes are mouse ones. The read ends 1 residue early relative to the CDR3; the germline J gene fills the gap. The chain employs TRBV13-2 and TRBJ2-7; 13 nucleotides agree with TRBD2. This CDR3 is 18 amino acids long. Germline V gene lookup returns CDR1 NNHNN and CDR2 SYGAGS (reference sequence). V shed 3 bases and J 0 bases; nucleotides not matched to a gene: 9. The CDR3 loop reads CASGGRGLGGRSSYEQYF. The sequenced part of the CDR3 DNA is TGTGCCAGCGGTGGGAGGGGACTGGGGGGGAGGAGCTCCTATGAACAGTAC.

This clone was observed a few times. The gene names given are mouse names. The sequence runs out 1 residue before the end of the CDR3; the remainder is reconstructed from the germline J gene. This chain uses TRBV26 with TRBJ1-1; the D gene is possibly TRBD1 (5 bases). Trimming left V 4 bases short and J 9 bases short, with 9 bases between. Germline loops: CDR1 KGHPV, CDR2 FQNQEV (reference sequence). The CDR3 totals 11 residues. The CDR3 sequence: CASSQGRKVFF. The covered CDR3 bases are TGTGCCAGCAGTCAGGGGCGGAAAGTCTTC.

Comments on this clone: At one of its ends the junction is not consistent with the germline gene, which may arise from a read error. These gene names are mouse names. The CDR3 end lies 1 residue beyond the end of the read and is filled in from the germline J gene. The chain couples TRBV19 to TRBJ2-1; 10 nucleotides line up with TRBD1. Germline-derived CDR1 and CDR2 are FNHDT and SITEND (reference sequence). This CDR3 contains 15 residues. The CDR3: CASSIQTGGHAGQFF. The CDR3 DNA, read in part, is TGTGCCAGCAGTATCCAGACAGGGGGCCATGCTGGGCAGTTC.

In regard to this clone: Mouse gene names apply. The CDR3 DNA, read in part, is TGTGCCAGCAGTCTGGGGGGGAACCATGAACAGTAC. Translated, it gives CASSLGGNHEQY. The complete CDR3 sequence is CASSLGGNHEQYF. The chain recombines TRBV26 with TRBJ2-7; TRBD2 is a possible D gene (6 bases). The CDR3 end lies 1 residue beyond the end of the read and is filled in from the germline J gene. With 2 bases removed from V and 5 bases from J, the gap between germline ends came to 10 bases. CDR3 length: 13 amino acids. Per the germline V gene, CDR1 is KGHPV and CDR2 is FQNQEV (reference sequence).

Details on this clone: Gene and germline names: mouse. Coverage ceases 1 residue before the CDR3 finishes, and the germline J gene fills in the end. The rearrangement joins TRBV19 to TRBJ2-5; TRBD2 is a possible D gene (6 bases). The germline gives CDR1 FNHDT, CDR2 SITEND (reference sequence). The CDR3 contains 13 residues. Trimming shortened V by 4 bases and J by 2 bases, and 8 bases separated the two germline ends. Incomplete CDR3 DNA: TGTGCCAGCAGTCGGGACTCCCAAGACACCCAGTAC. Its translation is CASSRDSQDTQY. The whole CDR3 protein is CASSRDSQDTQYF.

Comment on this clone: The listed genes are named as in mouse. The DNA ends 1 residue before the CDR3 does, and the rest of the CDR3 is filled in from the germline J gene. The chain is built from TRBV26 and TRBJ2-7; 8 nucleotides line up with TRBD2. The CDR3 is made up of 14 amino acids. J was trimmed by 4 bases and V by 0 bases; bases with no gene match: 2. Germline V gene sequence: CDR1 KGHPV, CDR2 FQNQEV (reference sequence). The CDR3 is CASSLSPGGYEQYF. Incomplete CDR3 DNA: TGTGCCAGCAGTCTGTCTCCTGGGGGGTATGAACAGTAC. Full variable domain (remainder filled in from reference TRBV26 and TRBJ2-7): NSKVIQTPRYLVKGQGQKAKMRCIPEKGHPVVFWYQQNKNNEFKFLINFQNQEVLQQIDMTEKRFSAECPSNSPCSLEIQSSEAGDSALYLCASSLSPGGYEQYFGPGTRLTVL.

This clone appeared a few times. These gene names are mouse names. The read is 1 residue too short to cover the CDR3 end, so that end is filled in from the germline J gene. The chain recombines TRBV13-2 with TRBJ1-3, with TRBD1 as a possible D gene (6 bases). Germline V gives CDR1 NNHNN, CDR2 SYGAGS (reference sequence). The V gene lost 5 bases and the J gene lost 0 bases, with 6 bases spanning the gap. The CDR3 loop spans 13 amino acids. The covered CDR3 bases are TGTGCCAGCGGGGGACATTCTGGAAATACGCTCTAT. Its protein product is CASGGHSGNTLY. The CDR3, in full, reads CASGGHSGNTLYF.

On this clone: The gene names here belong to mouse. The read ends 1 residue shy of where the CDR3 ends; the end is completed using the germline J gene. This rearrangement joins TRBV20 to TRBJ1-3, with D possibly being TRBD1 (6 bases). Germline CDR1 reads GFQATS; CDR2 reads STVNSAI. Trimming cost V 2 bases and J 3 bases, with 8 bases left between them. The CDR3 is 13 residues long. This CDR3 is CGARRGNGNTLYF. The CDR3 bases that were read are TGTGGTGCTAGGAGGGGGAATGGAAATACGCTCTAT.

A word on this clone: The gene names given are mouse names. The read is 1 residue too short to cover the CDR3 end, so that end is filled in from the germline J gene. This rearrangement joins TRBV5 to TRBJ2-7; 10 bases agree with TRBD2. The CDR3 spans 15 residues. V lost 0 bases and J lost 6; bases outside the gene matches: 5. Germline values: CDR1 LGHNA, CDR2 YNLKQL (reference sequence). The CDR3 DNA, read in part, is TGTGCCAGCAGCCAAGATTGGCTGGGGGGGCTTGAACAGTAC. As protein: CASSQDWLGGLEQY. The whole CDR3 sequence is CASSQDWLGGLEQYF.

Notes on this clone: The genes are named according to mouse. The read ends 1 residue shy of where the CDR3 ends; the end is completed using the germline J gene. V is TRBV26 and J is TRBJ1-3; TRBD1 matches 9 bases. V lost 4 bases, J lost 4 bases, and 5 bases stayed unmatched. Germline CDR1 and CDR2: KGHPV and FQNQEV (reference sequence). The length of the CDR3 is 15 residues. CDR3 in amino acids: CASSPGTGLGNTLYF. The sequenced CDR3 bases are TGTGCCAGCAGTCCCGGGACAGGGCTCGGAAATACGCTCTAT.

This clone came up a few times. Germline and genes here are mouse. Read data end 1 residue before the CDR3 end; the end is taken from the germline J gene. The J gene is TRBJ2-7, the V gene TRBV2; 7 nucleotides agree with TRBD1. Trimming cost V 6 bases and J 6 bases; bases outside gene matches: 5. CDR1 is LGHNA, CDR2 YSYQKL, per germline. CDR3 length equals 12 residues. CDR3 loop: CASSNDRVEQYF. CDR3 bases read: TGTGCCAGCAGTAACGACAGGGTTGAACAGTAC.

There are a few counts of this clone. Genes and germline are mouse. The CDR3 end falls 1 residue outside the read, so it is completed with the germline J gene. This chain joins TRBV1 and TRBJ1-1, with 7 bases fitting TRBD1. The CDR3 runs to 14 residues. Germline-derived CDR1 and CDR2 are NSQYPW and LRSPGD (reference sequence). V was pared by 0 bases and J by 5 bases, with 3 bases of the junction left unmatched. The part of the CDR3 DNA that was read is TGCACCTGCAGTGCAGATAGCAGGGGGACAGAAGTCTTC. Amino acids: CTCSADSRGTEVF. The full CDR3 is CTCSADSRGTEVFF.

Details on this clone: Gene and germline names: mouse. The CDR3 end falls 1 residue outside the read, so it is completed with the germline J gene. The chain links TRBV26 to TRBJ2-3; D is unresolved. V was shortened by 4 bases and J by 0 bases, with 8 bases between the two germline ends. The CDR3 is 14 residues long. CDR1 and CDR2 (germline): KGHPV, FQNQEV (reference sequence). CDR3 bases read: TGTGCCAGCAGTCGACGAAATAGTGCAGAAACGCTGTAT. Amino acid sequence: CASSRRNSAETLY. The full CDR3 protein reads CASSRRNSAETLYF.